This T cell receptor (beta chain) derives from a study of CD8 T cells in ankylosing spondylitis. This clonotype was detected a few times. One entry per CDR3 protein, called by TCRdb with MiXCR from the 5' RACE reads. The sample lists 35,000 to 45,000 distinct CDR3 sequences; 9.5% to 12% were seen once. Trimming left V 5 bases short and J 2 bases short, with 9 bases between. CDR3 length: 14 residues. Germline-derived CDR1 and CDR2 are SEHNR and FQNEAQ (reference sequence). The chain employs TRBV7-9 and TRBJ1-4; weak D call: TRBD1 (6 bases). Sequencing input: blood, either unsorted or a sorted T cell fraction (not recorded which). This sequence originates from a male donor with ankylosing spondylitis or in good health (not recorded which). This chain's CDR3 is CASSTGSTNEKLFF. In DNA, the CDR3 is TGTGCCAGCAGCACAGGGTCCACTAATGAAAAACTGTTTTTT.